This TCR beta chain was sequenced during a study of cytomegalovirus exposure and HLA in healthy donors. All donors participated as healthy donors of bone marrow. General study results and limits: Highest at DRB1 and lowest at HLA-C, TCR association rates differed among HLA loci in a later analysis. When a later analysis compared HLA-associated TCR beta chains with equally common others, the HLA-associated chains turned out to be more clonally expanded and to have lower generation probabilities. Most sequenced TCRs were rare (though some public TCRs occurred in many donors).

Turning to this clone: Its antigen is as yet unknown.

Germline-derived CDR1 and CDR2 are LNHDA and SQIVND (reference sequence). Trimming cost V 2 bases and J 0 bases, with 8 bases left between them. The CDR3 has 15 residues. PCR used 60 Vbeta primers and 13 Jbeta primers. Sequencing used immunoSEQ multiplex PCR; TCRdb keeps in-frame clones, though not all of them. The sample contains fewer than 250,000 clones, 65% to 80% of which appear only once. The chain recombines TRBV19 with TRBJ2-1, with D possibly matching TRBD2 (6 bases). The sample taken for sequencing was PBMCs. The source is a woman aged 40 to 49 in good health and CMV-seronegative. The CDR3 sequence: CASSIRGTSYNEQFF. The CDR3 coding sequence is TGTGCCAGTAGTATACGGGGGACCTCCTACAATGAGCAGTTCTTC. The whole variable domain, filled in from reference TRBV19 and TRBJ2-1, reads DGGITQSPKYLFRKEGQNVTLSCEQNLNHDAMYWYRQDPGQGLRLIYYSQIVNDFQKGDIAEGYSVSREKKESFPLTVTSAQKNPTAFYLCASSIRGTSYNEQFFGPGTRLTVL.